This T cell receptor beta chain was documented in a study of blood T cell repertoires in COVID-19. Losses at the gene ends were 9 bases for V and 7 bases for J; bases not matched to a gene: 12. CDR3 length: 14 residues. Germline assignment: CDR1 MNHEY and CDR2 SVGAGI. Assay used: immunoSEQ multiplex PCR; TCRdb lists only in-frame clones, some missing. The sample includes tens of thousands of clones, about 85% of them seen just once. This clonotype was obtained from a male donor with acute or convalescent COVID-19. The rearrangement links TRBV6-5 to TRBJ2-7, with 10 bases fitting TRBD1. Material for sequencing was peripheral blood. The CDR3 nucleotides read TGTGCCAGTAACCGGGACAGGGGTCTTGGTGAGCAGTACTTC. Translation gives CASNRDRGLGEQYF.